Presented here are 27 T cell receptor beta chains from one specimen sequenced in a study of blood T cell repertoires in COVID-19. TCRdb's copy holds only in-frame clones and misses some; the assay was immunoSEQ multiplex PCR. The sample holds 45,000 or so clones, about 85% seen once. Sequencing used peripheral blood. The origin of the receptors is a human donor in a cohort sampled during active COVID-19.

The chain joins TRBV30 to TRBJ1-1; 10 bases map to TRBD1. The CDR3 runs 15 residues. Germline V gives CDR1 GTSNPN, CDR2 SVGIG (reference sequence). Trimming cost V 3 bases and J 4 bases; bases outside gene matches: 8. The CDR3 DNA sequence: TGTGCCTGGAGGTATTGGACAGGGGGTAGCACTGAAGCTTTCTTT. Its translation is CAWRYWTGGSTEAFF.

This clone was seen once. The chain recombines TRBV5-1 with TRBJ1-4, with 7 bases matching TRBD1. The germline gives CDR1 SGHRS, CDR2 YFSETQ. The CDR3 consists of 15 residues. With V trimmed by 7 bases and J by 6 bases, 12 bases remained unmatched. DNA for the CDR3: TGCGCCAGCGGACTAACAGGGGCGGTTGATGAAAAACTGTTTTTT. It yields the protein CASGLTGAVDEKLFF.

The chain has TRBV15 and TRBJ2-5; 10 bases match TRBD2. V lost 0 bases, J lost 4 bases, and 14 bases stayed unmatched. Germline V gene sequence: CDR1 LNHNV, CDR2 YYDKDF (reference sequence). There are 19 residues in the CDR3. CDR3 DNA sequence: TGTGCCACCAGCAGAGATCTGCTTCAACTAGCGGGAATAGGAGAGACCCAGTACTTC. Its protein product is CATSRDLLQLAGIGETQYF.

The V gene is TRBV7-2, the J gene TRBJ1-4, with D possibly matching TRBD1 (5 bases). V lost 5 bases and J 3 bases, leaving 16 bases between the germline ends. Germline CDR1 and CDR2: SGHTA and FQGNSA. This CDR3 has 16 amino acids. This chain's CDR3 is CASSPMGTRANEKLFF. In nucleotides, the CDR3 is TGTGCCAGCAGCCCCATGGGGACTCGGGCTAATGAAAAACTGTTTTTT.

About this clone itself: At the DNA level, this CDR3 is encoded by other sequences in the same sample as well. CDR3 residues: CASRGQGAYEQYF. DNA of the CDR3: TGTGCCAGCAGGGGACAGGGGGCCTACGAGCAGTACTTC. This chain joins TRBV19 and TRBJ2-7; 11 bases line up with TRBD1. V shed 9 bases and J 2 bases; nucleotides not matched to a gene: 3. The CDR3 contains 13 residues. Germline V gives CDR1 LNHDA, CDR2 SQIVND (reference sequence). The full variable domain, rest sourced from reference TRBV19 and TRBJ2-7, is DGGITQSPKYLFRKEGQNVTLSCEQNLNHDAMYWYRQDPGQGLRLIYYSQIVNDFQKGDIAEGYSVSREKKESFPLTVTSAQKNPTAFYLCASRGQGAYEQYFGPGTRLTVT.

The chain joins TRBV9 to TRBJ2-3, with D perhaps matching TRBD2 (5 bases). The CDR3 covers 16 residues. Deletions cut 0 bases from V and 0 bases from J, with 11 bases between. Germline V gives CDR1 SGDLS, CDR2 YYNGEE. CDR3 DNA sequence: TGTGCCAGCAGCGTAGCCTACGGACTTAGCACAGATACGCAGTATTTT. It codes for CASSVAYGLSTDTQYF. The whole variable domain, remainder taken from reference TRBV9 and TRBJ2-3, is DSGVTQTPKHLITATGQRVTLRCSPRSGDLSVYWYQQSLDQGLQFLIQYYNGEERAKGNILERFSAQQFPDLHSELNLSSLELGDSALYFCASSVAYGLSTDTQYFGPGTRLTVL.

This chain connects TRBV19 to TRBJ1-1; no clear D gene. The germline V and J ends were trimmed by 7 bases and 2 bases, with 17 bases remaining between them. This CDR3 comprises 15 residues. The V gene's germline CDR1 is LNHDA and CDR2 SQIVND (reference sequence). CDR3 in DNA: TGTGCCAGTACTCTCGGGATAAACCTTAACACTGAAGCTTTCTTT. It is translated as CASTLGINLNTEAFF.

This clone was counted between two and nine times. The genes are TRBV30 and TRBJ2-2; D gene unclear. Deletions cut 0 bases from V and 8 bases from J, with 10 bases between. Germline CDR1 GTSNPN, CDR2 SVGIG (reference sequence). This CDR3 contains 13 residues. The CDR3 spells CAWSVLRVGELFF. The CDR3 DNA is TGTGCCTGGAGTGTACTGCGAGTAGGGGAGCTGTTTTTT. Combining the CDR3 with reference TRBV30 and TRBJ2-2 gives the whole variable domain SQTIHQWPATLVQPVGSPLSLECTVEGTSNPNLYWYRQAAGRGLQLLFYSVGIGQISSEVPQNLSASRPQDRQFILSSKKLLLSDSGFYLCAWSVLRVGELFFGEGSRLTVL.

J is TRBJ2-7 and V is TRBV5-1; 8 bases are shared with TRBD1. Germline CDR1 reads SGHRS; CDR2 reads YFSETQ. This CDR3 is built from 16 residues. V gave up 4 bases and J gave up 5 bases; unmatched junction bases: 14. CDR3 DNA sequence: TGCGCCAGCAGCATAGTCTATGCCAGGGGGCGACACGAGCAGTACTTC. The encoded protein is CASSIVYARGRHEQYF.

CDR3 nucleotides: TGTGCCAGCAGTGTGGACAGGCCTGGTGAAAAACTGTTTTTT. Translated, it gives CASSVDRPGEKLFF. The rearrangement uses TRBV6-2 or TRBV6-3 and TRBJ1-4; TRBD1 aligns across 7 bases. The CDR3 runs to 14 residues. Germline V gene lookup returns CDR1 MNHEY and CDR2 SVGEGT. V shed 5 bases, J shed 7 bases, and the junction held 7 bases outside the gene matches.

This clone was observed a single time. This chain connects TRBV2 to TRBJ2-7; D is unclear. Deletions cut 5 bases from V and 4 bases from J, with 6 bases between. Germline V CDR1 and CDR2: SNHLY, FYNNEI. The CDR3 sequence is 11 residues long. The CDR3: CASSSRYEQYF. CDR3 DNA sequence: TGTGCCAGCAGTTCCAGGTACGAGCAGTACTTC.

This clone has only a few counts. V is TRBV11-2 and J is TRBJ2-7, with D perhaps matching TRBD1 (6 bases). The CDR3 covers 16 residues. The V gene's germline CDR1 is SGHAT and CDR2 FQNNGV. V lost 6 bases and J 2 bases, leaving 20 bases between the germline ends. CDR3 in DNA: TGTGCCAGCAGGGCCCTGGTAGGGGGAGCTCCCTACGAGCAGTACTTC. Protein: CASRALVGGAPYEQYF.

The gene calls are TRBV19 and TRBJ1-1; 7 nucleotides agree with TRBD1. The V segment lost 6 bases and the J segment 5 bases; nucleotides outside the gene matches: 9. Germline values: CDR1 LNHDA, CDR2 SQIVND (reference sequence). The CDR3 consists of 14 residues. In DNA form, the CDR3 reads TGTGCCAGTAGGAATGGAGGGGGCCGGACTGAAGCTTTCTTT. It encodes CASRNGGGRTEAFF.

This clone appeared a single time. The chain uses TRBV25-1 and TRBJ1-2; D is uncertain. The V gene lost 4 bases and the J gene lost 8 bases, with 11 bases spanning the gap. Germline V gene sequence: CDR1 MGHDK, CDR2 SYGVNS. The length of the CDR3 is 12 residues. Here the CDR3 reads CASSVGVGGYTF. The CDR3 DNA reads as TGTGCCAGCAGTGTCGGGGTAGGGGGCTACACCTTC.

J is TRBJ2-2 and V is TRBV11-2, with TRBD2 identical over 8 bases. CDR1 and CDR2 from the germline V gene are SGHAT and FQNNGV. The CDR3 loop spans 16 amino acids. J was trimmed by 4 bases and V by 5 bases; bases with no gene match: 9. CDR3 loop: CASSRLTGTSTGELFF. CDR3 sequence (DNA): TGTGCCAGCAGCCGATTAACCGGGACTAGCACCGGGGAGCTGTTTTTT.

This clone was found once. V gene TRBV28 combines with J gene TRBJ1-2; 7 positions agree with TRBD1. Germline CDR1 is MDHEN and CDR2 is SYDVKM. The CDR3 consists of 15 residues. V gave up 5 bases and J gave up 8 bases; unmatched junction bases: 14. The CDR3, as DNA: TGTGCCAGCAGTCCAGGGGGACAGACCCACTGGGGCTACACCTTC. This codes for CASSPGGQTHWGYTF.

The rearrangement joins TRBV2 to TRBJ1-1, with a tentative D call TRBD1 (6 bases). Trimming took 6 bases from V and 0 from J, leaving 14 bases between them. This CDR3 spans 15 amino acids. Germline CDR1 and CDR2: SNHLY and FYNNEI. The CDR3 reads CASSQSGVMNTEAFF. CDR3 nucleotide sequence: TGTGCCAGCAGCCAATCAGGGGTTATGAACACTGAAGCTTTCTTT.

The chain links TRBV10-3 to TRBJ2-3; 7 positions agree with TRBD2. The germline CDR1 and CDR2 sequences are ENHRY and SYGVKD. The J segment lost 2 bases and the V segment lost 9 bases, leaving 8 bases of the junction unmatched. The CDR3 is made up of 14 amino acids. CDR3 nucleotides: TGTGCCATACGGGGGGTATCCCCCACAGATACGCAGTATTTT. This codes for CAIRGVSPTDTQYF.

The rearrangement links TRBV6-5 to TRBJ1-1, with D hard to call. V lost 0 bases, J lost 1 base, and 6 bases lay in between. The length of the CDR3 is 14 residues. Germline CDR1 MNHEY, CDR2 SVGAGI. CDR3 region: CASSYSTGNTEAFF. The DNA of the CDR3 is TGTGCCAGCAGTTACTCTACTGGGAACACTGAAGCTTTCTTT.

V and J are TRBV19 and TRBJ1-1; TRBD1 aligns across 10 bases. Germline V gene data show CDR1 as LNHDA and CDR2 as SQIVND (reference sequence). The V segment lost 4 bases and the J segment 4 bases; nucleotides outside the gene matches: 3. The CDR3 totals 14 residues. Here the CDR3 reads CASSNRTGGTEAFF. The CDR3 DNA is TGTGCCAGTAGTAACCGGACAGGGGGCACTGAAGCTTTCTTT.

By sample fraction, this clone is medium-sized. The rearrangement joins TRBV11-2 to TRBJ2-3; 8 nucleotides match TRBD1. The junction had 4 bases not matched to a gene; V was cut back by 2 bases and J by 3 bases. This CDR3 is built from 15 residues. CDR1 is SGHAT and CDR2 is FQNNGV in the germline V gene. Written as DNA, the CDR3 is TGTGCCAGCAGCTTACGGTACAGGGGGACAGATACGCAGTATTTT. Translating gives CASSLRYRGTDTQYF.

The chain uses TRBV6-1 and TRBJ1-6; 12 bases align to TRBD1. The trim removed 0 bases at V and 5 bases at J, leaving 8 bases unmatched. This CDR3 contains 19 residues. Germline V gives CDR1 MNHNS, CDR2 SASEGT. In nucleotides, the CDR3 is TGTGCCAGCAGTGAAGCCAACCCGGGACAGGGGGCCGATAATTCACCCCTCCACTTT. This sequence encodes CASSEANPGQGADNSPLHF.

The gene calls are TRBV28 and TRBJ2-3, with D tentatively TRBD2 (6 bases). With 7 bases removed from V and 2 bases from J, the gap between germline ends came to 13 bases. CDR1 is MDHEN, CDR2 SYDVKM, per germline. The CDR3 has 14 amino acids. The CDR3 is CASTAGGATDTQYF. The CDR3 DNA is TGTGCCAGCACAGCCGGAGGGGCCACAGATACGCAGTATTTT.

V is TRBV12-5 and J is TRBJ2-6; 8 nucleotides line up with TRBD2. J lost 3 bases, V lost 0 bases, and 4 bases had no gene match. CDR3 length: 17 residues. CDR1 LGHNT and CDR2 FRNRAP come from the germline V gene. CDR3 in DNA: TGTGCTAGTGGTTTGGTACGGGGGGGCTTTGGGGCCAACGTCCTGACTTTC. This sequence encodes CASGLVRGGFGANVLTF.

V is TRBV28 and J is TRBJ2-5, with D perhaps TRBD2 (5 bases). Trimming pared 2 bases from V and 5 bases from J, leaving 12 bases between. CDR3 size: 14 residues. Per the germline V gene, CDR1 is MDHEN and CDR2 is SYDVKM. This chain's CDR3 is CASSLLPRGETQYF. DNA for the CDR3: TGTGCCAGCAGTTTACTTCCTAGAGGGGAGACCCAGTACTTC.

In DNA, the CDR3 is TGTGCCAGCAGATCCGACAGGGGTGAATACAATGAGCAGTTCTTC. This codes for CASRSDRGEYNEQFF. This sequence joins TRBV6-5 and TRBJ2-1, with 8 bases that match TRBD1. Germline V lookup: CDR1 MNHEY, CDR2 SVGAGI. The V gene end was trimmed by 6 bases and the J gene end by 4 bases; junction bases not matched to a gene: 8. CDR3 size: 15 residues.

The chain combines TRBV6-1 with TRBJ1-4; 7 nucleotides align to TRBD1. V lost 7 bases, J lost 5 bases, and 10 bases stayed unmatched. Germline V gene data show CDR1 as MNHNS and CDR2 as SASEGT. This CDR3 spans 15 amino acids. The CDR3 sequence: CASTTPGTANEKLFF. CDR3 bases: TGTGCCAGCACTACCCCTGGGACAGCGAATGAAAAACTGTTTTTT.